Each of the 3 T cell receptor beta chains below was sequenced from the same sample in a study of T-cell memory formation after mild COVID-19. MiXCR, run by TCRdb on the 5' RACE reads, gives a single entry per CDR3 protein. The sample lists some 120,000 distinct CDR3 sequences; 15% to 20% were seen once. The specimen sequenced was PBMCs or a T cell subset sorted from them (not recorded which). These receptors all stem from an adult woman who had mild COVID-19 (a few samples of this study predate the infection). Cell type and time point are not known.

Here the CDR3 reads CSARDGTYTGELFF. CDR3 nucleotide sequence: TGCAGTGCTCGTGACGGAACCTACACCGGGGAGCTGTTTTTT. This chain uses TRBV20-1 with TRBJ2-2; D gene unclear. The ends were cut back, 5 bases at V and 3 bases at J, with 13 bases in the middle. Germline-derived CDR1 and CDR2 are DFQATT and SNEGSKA (reference sequence). The CDR3 is made up of 14 amino acids.

The rearrangement uses TRBV4-1 and TRBJ2-5; the D gene could be TRBD1 or TRBD2 (7 bases each). Germline V gene lookup returns CDR1 MGHRA and CDR2 YSYEKL. The V gene lost 4 bases and the J gene lost 5 bases, with 20 bases spanning the gap. CDR3 size: 16 residues. CDR3 residues: CASSLLWEGAGETQYF. The CDR3 coding sequence is TGCGCCAGCAGCCTACTATGGGAGGGGGCCGGGGAGACCCAGTACTTC.

V usage is TRBV19 and J usage is TRBJ1-5; TRBD1 agrees at 10 bases. Germline V gene data show CDR1 as LNHDA and CDR2 as SQIVND (reference sequence). V gave up 4 bases and J gave up 4 bases; unmatched junction bases: 10. CDR3 length: 17 amino acids. The CDR3 here is CASSSRDRGPFNQPQHF. DNA for the CDR3: TGTGCCAGTAGTAGCCGGGACAGGGGCCCTTTTAATCAGCCCCAGCATTTT. The full variable domain, in which reference TRBV19 and TRBJ1-5 provide the parts outside the CDR3, is DGGITQSPKYLFRKEGQNVTLSCEQNLNHDAMYWYRQDPGQGLRLIYYSQIVNDFQKGDIAEGYSVSREKKESFPLTVTSAQKNPTAFYLCASSSRDRGPFNQPQHFGDGTRLSIL.